This T cell receptor beta chain was retrieved from a study of T cell repertoires in aging, cancer and after chemotherapy. The overall study: Roughly 10 million TCR reads made up the full dataset.

General study results and limits: In healthy donors, age-related TCR diversity loss mainly reflected lost richness. Median generation probability rose over the chemotherapy interval in each cancer cohort, suggesting rebound thymic output.

By frequency in the sample, this clonotype is medium-sized. The antigen is unknown. Peripheral blood genomic DNA, not sorted cells or RNA, was the template. A mixed TRB-A/B primer pool amplified rearranged TRB by multiplex touch-down PCR. Each CDR3 protein is one row after TCRdb ran MiXCR on the multiplex PCR reads. Among over a thousand distinct CDR3 sequences, 46% were seen once, and the ten largest hold under 20%. This CDR3 has 16 residues. The germline V and J ends were trimmed by 0 bases and 2 bases, with 12 bases remaining between them. The germline gives CDR1 SGHRS, CDR2 YFSETQ. The specimen sequenced was blood. This sequence was found in a human donor with a blood cancer. The chain is built from TRBV5-1 and TRBJ1-5; no firm D call. The CDR3 DNA reads as TGCGCCAGCAGCTTGGCTGGCGACGTCGGCAATCAGCCCCAGCATTTT. It codes for CASSLAGDVGNQPQHF.